Listed below are T cell receptor beta chains from one sample, sequenced in a study of shared T cell receptors in the human thymus. The repertoire was sequenced with immunoSEQ multiplex PCR; TCRdb's copy has only in-frame clones and lacks some. The table lists about 540,000 clones, 75% to 80% of them singletons. The same sample was also studied in work on human thymus T cells.

The sequenced material came from thymocytes. These receptors were obtained from a boy less than two years old with a congenital heart defect. Both conserved end residues are part of each CDR3. D genes are given only for firm matches. Rows give clone size only sometimes, using once, few, many, or a class for an expanded clone.

CDR3 DNA: TGTGCCAGCAGCCCGCAGCGGGAGGGCTCCTACAATGAGCAGTTCTTC
CDR3 protein: CASSPQREGSYNEQFF
clone size: NA
D gene: TRBD2
V gene: TRBV7-2
J gene: TRBJ2-1

CDR3 DNA: TGCGCCAGCAGCCAAGGTAGGGCTAGCGGGAGGCATGAGCAGTTCTTC
CDR3 protein: CASSQGRASGRHEQFF
clone size: NA
D gene: TRBD2
V gene: TRBV4-3
J gene: TRBJ2-1

CDR3 DNA: TGTGCCAGCATCCCTGCTAGCGGGAGGTCCTACAATGAGCAGTTCTTC
CDR3 protein: CASIPASGRSYNEQFF
clone size: once
D gene: TRBD2
V gene: TRBV2
J gene: TRBJ2-1

CDR3 DNA: TGTGCCAGCAGCTCCGGGAGTAACGGGGCCAACGTCCTGACTTTC
CDR3 protein: CASSSGSNGANVLTF
clone size: NA
D gene: NA
V gene: TRBV7-9
J gene: TRBJ2-6

CDR3 DNA: TGTGCCAGCAGCCCCAAAGATACGCAGTATTTT
CDR3 protein: CASSPKDTQYF
clone size: NA
D gene: NA
V gene: TRBV7-9
J gene: TRBJ2-3

CDR3 DNA: TGTGCCAGCAGCCCCAACGGACAGGGGCTTTGGTCGGGTTTCTTT
CDR3 protein: CASSPNGQGLWSGFF
clone size: NA
D gene: TRBD1
V gene: TRBV14
J gene: TRBJ1-1

CDR3 DNA: TGTGCCAGCAGCCTGGGGACTAGCGGGAGGAACGGAGAGACCCAGTACTTC
CDR3 protein: CASSLGTSGRNGETQYF
clone size: once
D gene: TRBD2
V gene: TRBV11-2
J gene: TRBJ2-5

CDR3 DNA: TGTGCCAGCAGTTTATGCCAGCGCGGGAGTACAGATACGCAGTATTTT
CDR3 protein: CASSLCQRGSTDTQYF
clone size: NA
D gene: TRBD2
V gene: TRBV28
J gene: TRBJ2-3

CDR3 DNA: TGTGCCAGCAGCAAACCATCCAGGGGTGGTCGAGAGACCCAGTACTTC
CDR3 protein: CASSKPSRGGRETQYF
clone size: NA
D gene: NA
V gene: TRBV13
J gene: TRBJ2-5

CDR3 DNA: TGTGCCAGCAGCTCCCCCGGTCCCTCTAGCGGGGGACGCTCCTACGAGCAGTACTTC
CDR3 protein: CASSSPGPSSGGRSYEQYF
clone size: NA
D gene: TRBD2
V gene: TRBV7-2
J gene: TRBJ2-7

CDR3 DNA: TGTGCCAGCAGCTTAAGGCCAGCGGGAGGGCCGAGAACCGGGGAGCTGTTTTTT
CDR3 protein: CASSLRPAGGPRTGELFF
clone size: NA
D gene: TRBD2
V gene: TRBV7-7
J gene: TRBJ2-2

CDR3 DNA: TGCGCCAGCACCGTTGGCAGCCGCAGGGCCCATAGCAATCAGCCCCAGCATTTT
CDR3 protein: CASTVGSRRAHSNQPQHF
clone size: NA
D gene: NA
V gene: TRBV5-1
J gene: TRBJ1-5

CDR3 DNA: TGCGCCAGCAGCCAAGAAGAGGGTACAGGGGGCGACCTCTTT
CDR3 protein: CASSQEEGTGGDLF
clone size: few
D gene: TRBD1
V gene: TRBV4-3
J gene: TRBJ1-1

CDR3 DNA: TGTGCCAGCTCAACAGGGGACAATGAGCAGTTCTTC
CDR3 protein: CASSTGDNEQFF
clone size: NA
D gene: TRBD1
V gene: TRBV18
J gene: TRBJ2-1

CDR3 DNA: TGCAGCGTTGAAGATCGGGAACACAAGGGGGCTAACTATGGCTACACCTTC
CDR3 protein: CSVEDREHKGANYGYTF
clone size: NA
D gene: NA
V gene: TRBV29-1
J gene: TRBJ1-2

CDR3 DNA: TGTGCCAGCAGCCAAAGAAGGGTGGAGGGGACCTCGCCCGTAATGAGCTCCTACGAGCAGTACTTC
CDR3 protein: CASSQRRVEGTSPVMSSYEQYF
clone size: NA
D gene: NA
V gene: TRBV4-2
J gene: TRBJ2-7

CDR3 DNA: TGTGCCAGCAGCCTAGAGATCTGGACAGATACGCAGTATTTT
CDR3 protein: CASSLEIWTDTQYF
clone size: NA
D gene: NA
V gene: TRBV28
J gene: TRBJ2-3

CDR3 DNA: TGCGCCAGCAGCCAAGATCGGACACGACTGGGCTCCTACAATGAGCAGTTCTTC
CDR3 protein: CASSQDRTRLGSYNEQFF
clone size: NA
D gene: NA
V gene: TRBV4-3
J gene: TRBJ2-1

CDR3 DNA: TGTGCCAGCAGTTTATCTGGGGGGGACTCCTACGAGCAGTACTTC
CDR3 protein: CASSLSGGDSYEQYF
clone size: NA
D gene: TRBD2
V gene: TRBV28
J gene: TRBJ2-7

CDR3 DNA: TGCAGCGCCGCGGGGGGGGGTGAAGCTTTCTTT
CDR3 protein: CSAAGGGEAFF
clone size: NA
D gene: NA
V gene: TRBV29-1
J gene: TRBJ1-1

CDR3 DNA: TGCGCCAGCAGCCAAGAGGTGCCTAGCGGGAGGGCCCTCAACGAGCAGTACTTC
CDR3 protein: CASSQEVPSGRALNEQYF
clone size: NA
D gene: TRBD2
V gene: TRBV4-1
J gene: TRBJ2-7

CDR3 DNA: TGTGCCAGCAGCTCTGGGAGGACTGAAGCTTTCTTT
CDR3 protein: CASSSGRTEAFF
clone size: few
D gene: NA
V gene: TRBV13
J gene: TRBJ1-1

CDR3 DNA: TGTGCCAGCACCGCCGCGGGGGGCGCGAACACAGATACGCAGTATTTT
CDR3 protein: CASTAAGGANTDTQYF
clone size: NA
D gene: TRBD2
V gene: TRBV7-9
J gene: TRBJ2-3

CDR3 DNA: TGTGCCAGCGCGAGGGACAGGGGAAACTATGGCTACACCTTC
CDR3 protein: CASARDRGNYGYTF
clone size: NA
D gene: TRBD1
V gene: TRBV6-1
J gene: TRBJ1-2

CDR3 DNA: TGTGCCAGCAGCCCCGGGGACAGCAATGAGCAGTTCTTC
CDR3 protein: CASSPGDSNEQFF
clone size: NA
D gene: TRBD1
V gene: TRBV7-9
J gene: TRBJ2-1

CDR3 DNA: TGTGCCAGCAGCGAGCCCGGGACTAGCGGGAGTACTAGCACAGATACGCAGTATTTT
CDR3 protein: CASSEPGTSGSTSTDTQYF
clone size: once
D gene: TRBD2
V gene: TRBV2
J gene: TRBJ2-3

CDR3 DNA: TGTGCCAGCAGTTCCGGGACAGGGGCCCGCAATCAGCCCCAGCATTTT
CDR3 protein: CASSSGTGARNQPQHF
clone size: NA
D gene: TRBD1
V gene: TRBV28
J gene: TRBJ1-5

CDR3 DNA: TGTGCTAGTGGTCAAAACGGCGGGGATCAGCCCCAGCATTTT
CDR3 protein: CASGQNGGDQPQHF
clone size: NA
D gene: NA
V gene: TRBV12-5
J gene: TRBJ1-5

CDR3 DNA: TGTGCCAGCAGTGATTTGGGACAGGGGGCAGGTGAAAAACTGTTTTTT
CDR3 protein: CASSDLGQGAGEKLFF
clone size: NA
D gene: TRBD1
V gene: TRBV6-1
J gene: TRBJ1-4

CDR3 DNA: TGTGCCAGCACCGGAGGAGCAGGTTTTGGGGAATCCTACGAGCAGTACTTC
CDR3 protein: CASTGGAGFGESYEQYF
clone size: NA
D gene: NA
V gene: TRBV7-8
J gene: TRBJ2-7

CDR3 DNA: TGTGCCAGTAGTATTATCGAGCGGGGGGGCAGCAATGAGCAGTTCTTC
CDR3 protein: CASSIIERGGSNEQFF
clone size: NA
D gene: TRBD2
V gene: TRBV19
J gene: TRBJ2-1

CDR3 DNA: TGTGCTAGTGGTTTGAGCGGGGACTCCTACAATGAGCAGTTCTTC
CDR3 protein: CASGLSGDSYNEQFF
clone size: NA
D gene: TRBD2
V gene: TRBV12-5
J gene: TRBJ2-1

CDR3 DNA: TGTGCCAGCAGCTTTCTGGGGGGACGTCGAAGCACAGATACGCAGTATTTT
CDR3 protein: CASSFLGGRRSTDTQYF
clone size: NA
D gene: NA
V gene: TRBV9
J gene: TRBJ2-3

CDR3 DNA: TGTGCCAGCAGCCAAGAAGCTAGCGGGAGGGAGATGAACACCGGGGAGCTGTTTTTT
CDR3 protein: CASSQEASGREMNTGELFF
clone size: few
D gene: TRBD2
V gene: TRBV14
J gene: TRBJ2-2

CDR3 DNA: TGTGCCAGCAGTTACTCGGCTAGCGGGAGCTACGAGCAGTACTTC
CDR3 protein: CASSYSASGSYEQYF
clone size: NA
D gene: TRBD2
V gene: TRBV6-5
J gene: TRBJ2-7

CDR3 DNA: TGCAGCGTTGGGTTCCTTCCGATGGCGGGACCCCACGAGCAGTACTTC
CDR3 protein: CSVGFLPMAGPHEQYF
clone size: NA
D gene: NA
V gene: TRBV29-1
J gene: TRBJ2-7

CDR3 DNA: TGTGCCAGCAGTTACTCGGACAGGTCGGGGGAGCAGTACTTC
CDR3 protein: CASSYSDRSGEQYF
clone size: NA
D gene: TRBD1
V gene: TRBV6-5
J gene: TRBJ2-7

CDR3 DNA: TGTGCCAGCAGCTCGCGGCGCGGGAGGGGGGCAGATACGCAGTATTTT
CDR3 protein: CASSSRRGRGADTQYF
clone size: NA
D gene: TRBD2
V gene: TRBV5-6
J gene: TRBJ2-3

CDR3 DNA: TGTGCCAGCAGTCCTACCGGGACTAGGAGATGTGAGACCCAGTACTTC
CDR3 protein: CASSPTGTRRCETQYF
clone size: NA
D gene: TRBD2
V gene: TRBV28
J gene: TRBJ2-5

CDR3 DNA: TGTGCCAGCAGCTTAGGATATTCGAGCTCCTACGAGCAGTACTTC
CDR3 protein: CASSLGYSSSYEQYF
clone size: NA
D gene: NA
V gene: TRBV11-2
J gene: TRBJ2-7

CDR3 DNA: TGTGCCTGGAGTGGGCGGCTAGCGGGAGTTTCGGAGACCCAGTACTTC
CDR3 protein: CAWSGRLAGVSETQYF
clone size: NA
D gene: TRBD2
V gene: TRBV30
J gene: TRBJ2-5

CDR3 DNA: TGTGCCAGCAGCCCAACACTAGCGGGAGGGACCTACGAGCAGTACTTC
CDR3 protein: CASSPTLAGGTYEQYF
clone size: NA
D gene: TRBD2
V gene: TRBV5-4
J gene: TRBJ2-7

CDR3 DNA: TGTGCCAGCAGCGCGGGACAGGGCGGCGAGACCCAGTACTTC
CDR3 protein: CASSAGQGGETQYF
clone size: few
D gene: TRBD1
V gene: TRBV5-6
J gene: TRBJ2-5

CDR3 DNA: TGTGCCAGCAGCTTAGTGACTAGAACCAATGGCAATGAGCAGTTCTTC
CDR3 protein: CASSLVTRTNGNEQFF
clone size: NA
D gene: NA
V gene: TRBV7-9
J gene: TRBJ2-1

CDR3 DNA: TGTGCCAGTCGGACTAGCGGGGCCAGAAGCACAGATACGCAGTATTTT
CDR3 protein: CASRTSGARSTDTQYF
clone size: NA
D gene: TRBD2
V gene: TRBV19
J gene: TRBJ2-3

CDR3 DNA: TGTGCCAGTAGTATTCCGGGAGGCCACGAGCAGTACTTC
CDR3 protein: CASSIPGGHEQYF
clone size: NA
D gene: TRBD2
V gene: TRBV19
J gene: TRBJ2-7

CDR3 DNA: TGTGCCAGTAGTATGATACCAGGGGGGACCGGGGAGCTGTTTTTT
CDR3 protein: CASSMIPGGTGELFF
clone size: few
D gene: NA
V gene: TRBV19
J gene: TRBJ2-2

CDR3 DNA: TGCAGCGTCCCCGGGGTTGGGGAAAAACTGTTTTTT
CDR3 protein: CSVPGVGEKLFF
clone size: NA
D gene: NA
V gene: TRBV29-1
J gene: TRBJ1-4

CDR3 DNA: TGTGCCAGCAGCCCCTGGTTAGCGGGAGGGTCCCTCTACAATGAGCAGTTCTTC
CDR3 protein: CASSPWLAGGSLYNEQFF
clone size: NA
D gene: TRBD2
V gene: TRBV5-4
J gene: TRBJ2-1

CDR3 DNA: TGCGCCAGCAGCCCAGACAAACGGACAGGGGGCGCATCCGCAACTAATGAAAAACTGTTTTTT
CDR3 protein: CASSPDKRTGGASATNEKLFF
clone size: NA
D gene: TRBD1
V gene: TRBV4-3
J gene: TRBJ1-4

CDR3 DNA: TGCGCCAGCAGCCAAACCCGACAGGGATCAGGAAACACCATATATTTT
CDR3 protein: CASSQTRQGSGNTIYF
clone size: NA
D gene: TRBD1
V gene: TRBV4-3
J gene: TRBJ1-3

CDR3 DNA: TGCGCCAGCAGCCAAGGACGGACAGGGATGGATGGCTACACCTTC
CDR3 protein: CASSQGRTGMDGYTF
clone size: NA
D gene: TRBD1
V gene: TRBV4-1
J gene: TRBJ1-2